This T cell receptor (beta chain) is from a study of radiotherapy plus CTLA-4 blockade in lung cancer. Across the whole study: Disease control was seen in 25% to 40% of patients, objective responses in roughly 19%. Overall study findings and caveats: Blood TCR clones of tumor origin expanded after radiotherapy plus ipilimumab. Response was reportedly best predicted by early blood T cell clone dynamics, with interferon-beta.

The CDR3 spans 13 residues. The V gene lost 7 bases and the J gene lost 7 bases, with 17 bases spanning the gap. The germline gives CDR1 SGHRS, CDR2 YFSETQ. TCRdb's copy holds only in-frame clones and misses some; the assay was immunoSEQ multiplex PCR. The sample yields approximately 77,000 clones, 84% seen once. Only one count was recorded for this clone. Its antigen is as yet unknown. CTLA-4 blockade with ipilimumab, together with focal radiation, was given to patients with chemo-refractory metastatic non-small-cell lung cancer. This specimen consisted of peripheral blood, obtained from a patient treated with radiotherapy plus ipilimumab. The sequence came from a human donor with non-small cell lung cancer who had stable disease on radiotherapy plus ipilimumab. V usage is TRBV5-1 and J usage is TRBJ1-1; D uncertain. Here the CDR3 reads CASSHGGSNEAFF. CDR3 DNA sequence: TGCGCCAGCTCCCACGGCGGGTCTAATGAAGCTTTCTTT.